This T cell receptor (beta chain) was found in a study of cytomegalovirus exposure and HLA in healthy donors. Trimming took 3 bases from V and 2 from J, leaving 8 bases between them. The CDR3 is 13 residues long. Germline V gene data show CDR1 as SGHRS and CDR2 as YFSETQ. Study-wide results and caveats: Whilst most TCR sequences proved rare, a subset of public TCRs occurred across many donors.

Of note for this clone: Its antigen is unidentified.

It was with 60 Vbeta and 13 Jbeta primers that the PCR ran. The assay was immunoSEQ multiplex PCR, and TCRdb's table has in-frame clones only and misses some. In the table there are roughly 100,000 clones, about four fifths of which are singletons. The sequence was collected from a man aged 35 to 55 in good health and CMV-seronegative. V usage is TRBV5-1 and J usage is TRBJ1-1, with D unresolved. The sequenced sample consisted of PBMCs. CDR3 amino acids: CASSSQTNTEAFF. DNA of the CDR3: TGCGCCAGCAGCTCGCAGACAAACACTGAAGCTTTCTTT.